Reported below is one T cell receptor beta chain. Its antigen is undetermined. Each donor's status was that of a healthy bone marrow donor. These data originate in a study of cytomegalovirus exposure and HLA in healthy donors. Overall study findings and caveats: The authors later linked a missense DCLRE1C variant to TCR beta V- and J-gene trimming. Presence/absence comparisons presumed near-even sequencing depth among donors.

Germline V gene lookup returns CDR1 SGHTA and CDR2 FQGNSA. Germline trimming cut 0 bases from V and 8 bases from J; bases unmatched to any gene: 6. The CDR3 spans 16 residues. It was with 60 Vbeta and 13 Jbeta primers that the PCR ran. The protocol was immunoSEQ multiplex PCR, while the TCRdb copy is restricted to in-frame clones and leaves out a portion. This table has approximately 130,000 clones, about four fifths appearing once. The receptor was isolated from a man in his thirties or forties in good health and CMV-seronegative. The specimen was PBMCs. This chain links TRBV7-2 with TRBJ2-2; 10 bases are a match to TRBD2. The CDR3 protein is CASSLAGTSDWGELFF. The CDR3 region has the DNA TGTGCCAGCAGCTTAGCCGGGACTAGCGACTGGGGGGAGCTGTTTTTT.